The present T cell receptor (beta chain) was sequenced within a study of T cells expressing NK-cell markers. Across the study: Beta-chain profiling covered CD3+CD56+NKG2C+, CD3+CD56+NKG2C- and CD3+CD56-NKG2C+ sorted subsets. Overall study results and limits: The study found these clonotypes also leading the CD3+CD56-NKG2C+ fraction in a few donors.

The V gene's germline CDR1 is KGHSH and CDR2 LQKENI. This CDR3 region has 16 residues. TCRdb reanalyzed the 5' RACE reads, giving one entry per CDR3 protein sequence and no DNA. In all, the sample yields 400,000 to 550,000 distinct CDR3 sequences. Points on this clonotype: The target antigen is unknown.

This chain uses TRBV18 with TRBJ2-6. The sequence was collected from a woman aged 18 to 75 in good health. Sequencing was carried out using blood T cells: a sorted CD56 or NKG2C T cell subset, CD4+ or CD8+ T cells, or bulk PBMC T cells (not recorded which). The CDR3: CASSPPSASGANVLTF.